Listed here is a single T cell receptor beta chain. This sample was included in a study of shared T cell receptors in the human thymus. This table comes from immunoSEQ multiplex PCR, and its TCRdb copy is limited to in-frame clones, with some not included. The top ten hold approximately 0.02% of the sample, which has about 380,000 clones, approximately 95% seen once. There are 18 residues in the CDR3. V was cut by 1 base and J by 2 bases, with 19 bases left in between. Germline CDR1 reads MGHRA; CDR2 reads YSYEKL. The rearrangement joins TRBV4-1 to TRBJ2-3; D is perhaps TRBD2 (6 bases). This clonotype originated in a human donor. Sequencing was performed on thymocytes. CDR3 in DNA: TGCGCCAGCAGCCAAGGTACACCGGGACTCTTATACACAGATACGCAGTATTTT. As protein: CASSQGTPGLLYTDTQYF.